A single sample is the source of the 20 T cell receptor beta chains below, sequenced in a study of control samples from healthy donors and cancer patients. Generated by immunoSEQ multiplex PCR, the TCRdb table keeps only in-frame clones and is missing some. The sample holds 90,000 to 150,000 clones, more than 70% seen once. Material: blood. Receptors were obtained from a man aged 40-50 years in good health.

With respect to this clone: At one boundary the junction diverges from the germline segment, which might be a read error. The CDR3 spells CVSFTGGFAYGYTF. CDR3 sequence (DNA): TGTGTCAGCTTTACCGGGGGGTTCGCCTATGGCTACACCTTC. The chain recombines TRBV28 with TRBJ1-2, with D tentatively TRBD1 (5 bases). There are 14 residues in the CDR3. Looked up from germline, CDR1 is MDHEN and CDR2 is SYDVKM.

V usage is TRBV5-5 and J usage is TRBJ1-5; no reliable D call. From germline, CDR1 is SGHKS and CDR2 YYEKEE (reference sequence). Trimming cost V 0 bases and J 0 bases, with 4 bases left between them. The CDR3 has 14 amino acids. DNA of the CDR3: TGTGCCAGCAGCTTGGTAGATAGCAATCAGCCCCAGCATTTT. Its translation is CASSLVDSNQPQHF.

V is TRBV7-2 and J is TRBJ2-1; 9 nucleotides align to TRBD2. Trimming removed 2 bases from V and 0 bases from J; junction bases left unmatched: 11. This CDR3 spans 19 amino acids. Germline CDR1 reads SGHTA; CDR2 reads FQGNSA. Written as DNA, the CDR3 is TGTGCCAGCAGCTTATCGTCGCTAGCGGGGCCGAGCTCCTACAATGAGCAGTTCTTC. Its protein product is CASSLSSLAGPSSYNEQFF.

The chain carries TRBV4-1 and TRBJ2-3; 7 bases agree with TRBD2. The V and J ends lost 2 bases and 0 bases, in that order; junction bases with no gene match: 8. The CDR3 is made up of 17 amino acids. Germline CDR1 MGHRA, CDR2 YSYEKL. The CDR3 region has the DNA TGCGCCAGCAGCCAATGGGAGGGGACGACTAGCACAGATACGCAGTATTTT. Protein: CASSQWEGTTSTDTQYF.

The sample holds one count of this clone. The gene calls are TRBV2 and TRBJ1-5; 8 bases are a match to TRBD1. The germline gives CDR1 SNHLY, CDR2 FYNNEI. The CDR3 is 15 residues long. Losses at the gene ends were 4 bases for V and 1 base for J; bases not matched to a gene: 3. CDR3 DNA: TGTGCCAGCAGTGGACAGGGGATGAGCAATCAGCCCCAGCATTTT. Protein sequence: CASSGQGMSNQPQHF.

This clone turned up a few times. V gene TRBV7-9 combines with J gene TRBJ1-5; D is ambiguous. Germline CDR1 reads SEHNR; CDR2 reads FQNEAQ (reference sequence). The CDR3 is 13 amino acids. V lost 1 base and J lost 6, with 7 bases in between. CDR3 in DNA: TGTGCCAGCAGCTTAGATGGGGTTCAGCCCCAGCATTTT. Translation: CASSLDGVQPQHF.

The chain couples TRBV7-9 to TRBJ2-7; D possibly matches TRBD1 or TRBD2 (5 bases each). The CDR3 consists of 15 residues. Trimming took 1 base from V and 2 from J, leaving 12 bases between them. Germline CDR1 is SEHNR and CDR2 is FQNEAQ (reference sequence). The DNA of the CDR3 is TGTGCCAGCAGCTTAGTCTCAGGGAGCGCCTACGAGCAGTACTTC. It specifies CASSLVSGSAYEQYF.

This clone was seen once. The chain links TRBV6-5 to TRBJ2-1; D remains unclear. Germline V gene data show CDR1 as MNHEY and CDR2 as SVGAGI. The CDR3 spans 14 residues. V was pared by 0 bases and J by 8 bases, with 11 bases between. For the CDR3, the DNA is TGTGCCAGCAGTTACTCTCGTGCGTGGGATGAGCAGTTCTTC. It specifies CASSYSRAWDEQFF.

The chain combines TRBV7-9 with TRBJ1-1, with D hard to call. CDR1 is SEHNR, CDR2 FQNEAQ, per germline (reference sequence). The CDR3 is 10 residues long. V was trimmed by 4 bases and J by 11 bases, leaving 8 bases between them. CDR3 nucleotide sequence: TGTGCCAGCAGCTCGGTCTTTGCTTTCTTT. It translates to CASSSVFAFF.

The V gene is TRBV3-1 (or the pseudogene TRBV3-2), the J gene TRBJ2-7, with D uncertain. The V end was cut by 2 bases, the J end by 2 bases, with 10 bases between. In germline, CDR1 is LGHDT, CDR2 YNNKEL (reference sequence). CDR3 length: 14 amino acids. In DNA form, the CDR3 reads TGTGCCAGCAGCCAATCGGAGCCCCCCTACGAGCAGTACTTC. Its protein product is CASSQSEPPYEQYF.

This chain uses TRBV18 with TRBJ1-2; perhaps TRBD1 as D (5 bases). The CDR3 has 15 residues. Germline CDR1 KGHSH, CDR2 LQKENI. Trimming removed 3 bases at V and 3 bases at J, with 14 bases between. CDR3 in DNA: TGTGCCAGCTCACCGTGGGTACAGGATGACTATGGCTACACCTTC. It yields the protein CASSPWVQDDYGYTF. The variable domain in full, completed from reference TRBV18 and TRBJ1-2, reads NAGVMQNPRHLVRRRGQEARLRCSPMKGHSHVYWYRQLPEEGLKFMVYLQKENIIDESGMPKERFSAEFPKEGPSILRIQQVVRGDSAAYFCASSPWVQDDYGYTFGSGTRLTVV.

This sequence joins TRBV5-4 and TRBJ2-1; D remains unclear. The V end lost 3 bases, the J end lost 4 bases, and 8 bases lay between the germline ends. Per germline, CDR1 SGHNT and CDR2 YYREEE (reference sequence). CDR3 length: 13 residues. CDR3: CASSSVVYNEQFF. Written as DNA, the CDR3 is TGTGCCAGCAGCTCCGTGGTGTACAATGAGCAGTTCTTC.

V is TRBV28 and J is TRBJ2-7; 10 bases are shared with TRBD1. With V trimmed by 6 bases and J by 5 bases, 7 bases remained unmatched. The CDR3 extends over 14 amino acids. Germline V gene data show CDR1 as MDHEN and CDR2 as SYDVKM. CDR3 DNA sequence: TGTGCCAGCAGACCGGGACAGGGGCTCAACGAGCAGTACTTC. Translation gives CASRPGQGLNEQYF.

The chain has TRBV6-5 and TRBJ2-3, with a possible D match to TRBD1 (7 bases). CDR1 and CDR2 (germline): MNHEY, SVGAGI. V shed 7 bases and J shed 5 bases, with 13 bases lying between them. The CDR3 has 13 amino acids. The CDR3 DNA is TGTGCCAGCAAAGCGCAGGGGGGAGATACGCAGTATTTT. Translation gives CASKAQGGDTQYF.

This chain uses TRBV6-4 with TRBJ2-1; D tentatively fits TRBD1 or TRBD2 (6 bases each). V gave up 4 bases and J gave up 0 bases, with 13 bases separating them. Germline V gene data show CDR1 as MRHNA and CDR2 as SNTAGT. The CDR3 consists of 16 residues. The CDR3 sequence: CASSAEGGGSYNEQFF. Here the CDR3 DNA reads TGTGCCAGCAGTGCTGAGGGGGGCGGCTCCTACAATGAGCAGTTCTTC.

This chain links TRBV5-1 with TRBJ2-3, with TRBD2 matching over 7 bases. With V trimmed by 2 bases and J by 3 bases, 3 bases remained unmatched. The CDR3 consists of 14 residues. Germline CDR1 SGHRS, CDR2 YFSETQ. CDR3 loop: CASSLGLVTDTQYF. The CDR3 DNA reads as TGCGCCAGCAGCTTAGGACTAGTTACAGATACGCAGTATTTT.

This clone has more than one count but fewer than ten. V usage is TRBV5-6 and J usage is TRBJ1-1; D might be TRBD1 (6 bases). Germline V gene lookup returns CDR1 SGHDT and CDR2 YYEEEE. The V and J ends lost 0 bases and 6 bases respectively, with 21 bases between them. This CDR3 has 17 amino acids. CDR3 protein: CASSLAIVGAQNAEAFF. Written as DNA, the CDR3 is TGTGCCAGCAGCTTGGCCATTGTGGGGGCCCAAAACGCTGAAGCTTTCTTT.

The chain employs TRBV3-1 (or the pseudogene TRBV3-2) and TRBJ2-5; TRBD2 matches at 10 bases. The junction had 7 bases not matched to a gene; V was cut back by 3 bases and J by 3 bases. The CDR3 extends over 16 amino acids. Germline V gene lookup returns CDR1 LGHDT and CDR2 YNNKEL (reference sequence). The CDR3 is CASSQSAGGPKETQYF. CDR3 nucleotides: TGTGCCAGCAGCCAGTCAGCGGGGGGGCCGAAAGAGACCCAGTACTTC.

This clone was counted a few times. V and J are TRBV19 and TRBJ1-5; 9 bases are shared with TRBD1. Per the germline V gene, CDR1 is LNHDA and CDR2 is SQIVND (reference sequence). The CDR3 covers 17 residues. Trimming took 2 bases from V and 6 from J; bases not matched to a gene: 11. The CDR3 loop reads CASSILSDRGRGQPQHF. CDR3 bases: TGTGCCAGTAGTATATTATCGGACAGGGGTAGGGGTCAGCCCCAGCATTTT. Supplemented by reference TRBV19 and TRBJ1-5, the full variable domain reads DGGITQSPKYLFRKEGQNVTLSCEQNLNHDAMYWYRQDPGQGLRLIYYSQIVNDFQKGDIAEGYSVSREKKESFPLTVTSAQKNPTAFYLCASSILSDRGRGQPQHFGDGTRLSIL.

Many counts were recorded for this clone. This rearrangement joins TRBV6-1 to TRBJ1-4; D is unclear. The CDR3 sequence is 11 residues long. CDR1 is MNHNS and CDR2 is SASEGT in the germline V gene. V dropped 2 bases and J dropped 8 bases, with 3 bases sitting between them. Written as DNA, the CDR3 is TGTGCCAGCAGTGAACAAGAAAAACTGTTTTTT. Protein: CASSEQEKLFF.